This T cell receptor (beta chain) was identified during a study of human T cells and chemical hapten exposure. Study-wide background: Upper inner arm skin measuring approximately 2 cm by approximately 2 cm received 2% DPC for sensitization. There were per-sample TCR yield variations, arising mainly from small pooled library volume differences.

Time point meaning: patch test 3, about 24 weeks after DPC sensitization. The sample's treatment: therapeutic diphenylcyclopropenone sensitization with weekly scalp DPC. This CDR3 region has 13 residues. Per the germline V gene, CDR1 is SGHRS and CDR2 is YFSETQ. Trimming cost V 8 bases and J 5 bases; bases outside gene matches: 8. A single record per CDR3 protein comes from TCRdb applying MiXCR to the RACE reads. Found here are about 84,000 distinct CDR3 sequences, 10% to 14% of them singletons; the top ten hold around 3.8%. The material was whole blood, obtained in connection with sensitization to the hapten diphenylcyclopropenone (DPC). The receptor was derived from a woman in her forties or fifties with alopecia areata. Some clones in this sample may be carry-over from other donors' samples. V gene TRBV5-1 combines with J gene TRBJ1-1, with 8 nucleotides matching TRBD1. In DNA, the CDR3 is TGCGCCAGTAACACAGGGGGAGGTACTGAAGCTTTCTTT. This encodes CASNTGGGTEAFF.